The source of this T cell receptor beta chain is a study of shared clonotypes between healthy human individuals. The naive CD8 fraction comprised CD45RO-negative cells positively selected for CCR7 and excluded terminally differentiated effector memory CD45RA+ cells. Deep-level running was used for the assay. TCRdb keeps only in-frame clones here, not all; method: immunoSEQ multiplex PCR. The repertoire consists of some 740,000 clones, with nearly 95% occurring once and the leading ten covering approximately 25%. CDR3 size: 17 residues. Germline CDR1 reads MGHRA; CDR2 reads YSYEKL. V was cut by 2 bases and J by 2 bases, with 19 bases left in between.

The source of this sequence is a man younger than 45 in good health. Sample: naive CD8+ T cells sorted from blood. The chain carries TRBV4-1 and TRBJ2-7, with D possibly being TRBD2 (6 bases). This chain's CDR3 is CASSQQVVTGGAYEQYF. CDR3 DNA sequence: TGCGCCAGCAGCCAACAGGTTGTCACAGGAGGGGCCTACGAGCAGTACTTC.